This TCR beta chain was recorded in a study of shared clonotypes between healthy human individuals (dated by TCRdb to about 2020). Some background on the complete study: Three men and a couple of women, aged 18 to 49 years, made up the cohort. For each donor, CD4 naive and CD4 memory were each run on three plates, CD8 naive on two plates, and CD8 memory on one plate. To estimate repertoire size and how much clonotypes are shared between individuals, the study performed deep sequencing of blood TCR repertoires from about five healthy adults. To increase sequencing depth and limit assay-specific biases, TCR repertoire library preparation and sequencing were carried out by different laboratories using diverse techniques. Per donor, leukapheresis produced somewhere between about 0.9 and 9.5 billion PBMCs.

The donors were healthy, HIV-negative adults who had no recently reported acute infections or vaccinations. Every donor was a Caucasian adult residing in Nashville, Tennessee, USA. CD8 memory samples consisted of magnetically selected CD45RO+ cells combined with CCR7-negative CD45RA+ effector memory (TemRA) cells. Blood was obtained by leukapheresis, after which PBMCs were separated by Ficoll-Histopaque density gradient centrifugation and cryopreserved in liquid nitrogen vapor phase. Analytical flow cytometry was used to check the purity and quantity of every magnetically sorted T cell population. Genomic DNA was isolated from every sorted fraction and measured by UV absorbance on a Nanodrop 2000c. Trimming costs V 1 base and J 4 bases, and their ends lie 8 bases apart. CDR1 and CDR2 are drawn from the germline V gene: SGHAT, FQNNGV. The CDR3 has 13 amino acids, counting the end cysteine and phenylalanine. The kept DNA is CDR3 alone, 39 bases in frame from the first base.

TCR CDR3 regions were amplified from genomic DNA by multiplex PCR using the deep immunoSEQ assay. Extracted genomic DNA from each cell subset was spread evenly across all wells of several immunoSEQ 96-well plates, with each plate serving as a replicate. For sorted subsets, approximately 190 ng of genomic DNA, equivalent to 25,000 to 35,000 T cell genomes, went into each replicate PCR. The purified libraries were quantified using a Qubit 3.0 fluorometer, sized with a Bioanalyzer 2100, and then quantified again using the KAPA Library Quantification kit. Every immunoSEQ 96-well plate was sequenced on a dedicated single-read 150-cycle Illumina NextSeq 550 flow cell. The authors' analysis ran thus. Because the immunoSEQ output held only junctional sequences and lacked quality scores, the filtering could not match the filtering applied to full-length reads. Sequences were annotated with PyIR, a Python wrapper for IgBLAST v1.9, using IMGT germline references to assign V/J genes and CDR3. Reads with weak V/J assignments (E-value above 1e-6), missing CDR3, stop codons, out-of-frame junctions, or ambiguous translated residues were removed. A V3J clonotype was defined by an identical inferred V gene, J gene, and CDR3 amino acid sequence. Percentage overlap between repertoires was computed as shared unique clonotypes divided by the size of the smaller repertoire. Three approaches were used to assess repertoire richness: RTK rarefaction, the Chao1 estimator, and Recon v2.1 estimates of unobserved clonotypes. For all TCRbeta clonotypes obtained by the gDNA method from a few donors, generation probabilities were computed with OLGA. TCRdb took this table from immuneACCESS and kept in-frame rearrangements with V and J called. Such tables lack part of the clones; where checked against another copy, unresolved V genes explain under half of the gap, and the rest is unexplained. The DNA gave D and trimming, while V, J and clone size come from that table. Counted in this sample were 110,000 or so clones; about 62% of them appeared once. In total, the top ten clones hold roughly 24% of the sample.

Overall study results and their limits: About 5% of naive CD4, around 3.6% of naive CD8, 2.3% of memory CD4, and approximately 0.4% of memory CD8 clonotypes were shared across several donors. The small number of donors limited the genetic and exposure-history diversity represented. Pairwise subsampling indicated that sequencing depth was expected to affect the degree of clonotype sharing among donors. Sampling was restricted to blood, and TCR repertoires in tissues likely differ from the TCR repertoires found in blood. Rarefaction of sorted-subset datasets indicated incomplete sequencing despite the large sequencing depth. Naive subsets generally had larger estimated clonotype richness than memory subsets. Compared with non-shared clonotypes, clonotypes shared by all four sorted-subset donors had higher generation probabilities.

The sample holds a few counts of this clone. Its antigen is not yet known. No clone much larger than this one lies a single base away; base qualities are absent. This TCR came from a woman between 25 and 40 years old in good health. The source material was memory CD8+ T cells sorted from blood. The cell subset or site tag for this specimen amounts to: CD45RO+ cells pooled with CCR7-negative TemRA cells. The chain was built from TRBV11-2 and TRBJ2-7, with the identity of the D gene unclear. The sequenced DNA: TGTGCCAGCAGCTTAGCCGCGAAATACGAGCAGTACTTC. This yields the protein CASSLAAKYEQYF. Reference TRBV11-2 and TRBJ2-7 genes cover what lies past the CDR3, so the full variable domain is EAGVAQSPRYKIIEKRQSVAFWCNPISGHATLYWYQQILGQGPKLLIQFQNNGVVDDSQLPKDRFSAERLKGVDSTLKIQPAKLEDSAVYLCASSLAAKYEQYFGPGTRLTVT.